This T cell receptor (beta chain) comes out of a study of blood T cells in healthy people across ages. The V end lost 1 base, the J end lost 4 bases, and 7 bases lay between the germline ends. The CDR3 contains 14 residues. The germline CDR1 and CDR2 sequences are LGHNA and YSLEER. Worth noting for this clonotype: Its antigen remains unknown.

It was with a sample-barcoded 5' primer and a J-beta primer mix that a second PCR of roughly 7 to 12 cycles was run. Researchers report that a template-switch adaptor with 12 random nucleotides tagged each cDNA molecule. TCRdb re-called the 5' RACE reads with MiXCR, one entry per CDR3 protein. This table holds roughly 1,700,000 distinct CDR3 sequences, approximately 30% found once. General study findings and limits: CMV status of donors was unknown, possibly confounding expanded clonotype changes. Significant beta diversity loss was already apparent by age roughly 38, declining roughly linearly. What prevented conclusive comparison of naive and antigen-experienced cells was that PBMCs were unsorted.

This chain uses TRBV4-3 with TRBJ2-2; D remains ambiguous. The origin of this receptor is a woman aged 30 to 39 in good health. Sequenced material: blood. The CDR3 DNA follows: TGCGCCAGCAGCCAAGGGGTGGCCACCGGGGAGCTGTTTTTT. It codes for CASSQGVATGELFF.